The rows below give T cell receptor beta chains drawn from one sample of a study of shared clonotypes between healthy human individuals. Repertoires were generated with immunoSEQ multiplex PCR, while TCRdb's copy carries only in-frame clones and drops some. Of a few million clones in the sample, more than 90% were seen once. The sample taken for sequencing was naive CD4+ T cells sorted from blood. All receptors come from a man between 18 and 35 years old in good health. CDR3s include the opening cysteine and the closing phenylalanine or tryptophan. A D gene is named only where the DNA matches it firmly. The size of a clone is reported for some rows only, either as once, few or many, or as a class for expanded clones.

D,size,J,V,DNA,CDR3
-,-,TRBJ2-3,TRBV18,TGTGCCAGCTCACCATCGGTGGGAGTGGGCACAGATACGCAGTATTTT,CASSPSVGVGTDTQYF
TRBD1,-,TRBJ1-1,TRBV18,TGTGCCAGCTCAACACAGGGGCGGGACACTGAAGCTTTCTTT,CASSTQGRDTEAFF
TRBD2,-,TRBJ2-5,TRBV7-2,TGTGCCAGCAGCTTACGTAGCGGGCAAGAGACCCAGTACTTC,CASSLRSGQETQYF
-,-,TRBJ2-5,TRBV9,TGTGCCAGCAGTCACCCCCCGGGACGCCGCTTCCGTAAGGAGACCCAGTACTTC,CASSHPPGRRFRKETQYF
-,-,TRBJ2-5,TRBV2,TGTGCCAGCAGTGAACGGACGCTCGGGACCCAGTACTTC,CASSERTLGTQYF
TRBD1,once,TRBJ2-7,TRBV18,TGTGCCAGCTCACCATCAGGGGGAGAGCAGTACTTC,CASSPSGGEQYF
-,-,TRBJ2-7,TRBV15,TGTGCCACCAGCAGGAGGGGGGAGCAGTACTTC,CATSRRGEQYF
TRBD1,-,TRBJ2-1,TRBV5-4,TGTGCCAGCAGCCGCAGACAGGGGGCAACCTACAATGAGCAGTTCTTC,CASSRRQGATYNEQFF
-,-,TRBJ1-5,TRBV6-5,TGTGCCAGCAGTTACAATAGCAATCAGCCCCAGCATTTT,CASSYNSNQPQHF
TRBD1,-,TRBJ2-7,TRBV5-5,TGTGCCAGCAGCTTGGCCGGACAGGACTCCTACGAGCAGTACTTC,CASSLAGQDSYEQYF
-,few,TRBJ1-5,TRBV30,TGTGCCTCCAACAGGGTGCATCAGCCCCAGCATTTT,CASNRVHQPQHF
-,-,TRBJ1-3,TRBV18,TGTGCCAGCTCACCAACGGGGATTGAAGCGGGAAACACCATATATTTT,CASSPTGIEAGNTIYF
-,-,TRBJ1-2,TRBV7-2,TGTGCCAGCAGCTTAGCCCAGTTGGTCTACACCTTC,CASSLAQLVYTF
-,-,TRBJ1-3,TRBV11-2,TGTGCCAGCAGCTTAGATCTGGGACTGTCCTCTGGAAACACCATATATTTT,CASSLDLGLSSGNTIYF
-,-,TRBJ2-7,TRBV11-2,TGTGCCAGCAGCTTAGCGCATTTAGCTGGCACAAACTACGAGCAGTACTTC,CASSLAHLAGTNYEQYF
-,-,TRBJ1-1,TRBV10-1,TGCGCCAGCAGTGAAGGAAATACTGAAGCTTTCTTT,CASSEGNTEAFF
-,-,TRBJ1-3,TRBV5-1,TGCGCCAGCAGCTTGGATGGCTCTGGAAACACCATATATTTT,CASSLDGSGNTIYF
-,-,TRBJ2-6,TRBV5-1,TGCGCCAGCAGCTTGACAGAGTCTGGGGCCAACGTCCTGACTTTC,CASSLTESGANVLTF
-,few,TRBJ1-1,TRBV2,TGTGCCAGCAATCTGGGAGTGAACACTGAAGCTTTCTTT,CASNLGVNTEAFF
-,-,TRBJ1-1,TRBV5-1,TGCGCCAGCAGTGACAGTCCCGCCCAGAACACTGAAGCTTTCTTT,CASSDSPAQNTEAFF
-,-,TRBJ2-4,TRBV6-6,TGTGCCAGCATTGGTAGCGGAAACAAAAACATTCAGTACTTC,CASIGSGNKNIQYF
-,-,TRBJ2-1,TRBV5-4,TGTGCCAGCAGCCAGGACAGCGCACCGAACAATGAGCAGTTCTTC,CASSQDSAPNNEQFF
-,-,TRBJ1-6,TRBV9,TGTGCCAGCAGCGTCAGCTCCTATAATTCACCCCTCCACTTT,CASSVSSYNSPLHF
TRBD1,-,TRBJ2-2,TRBV6-5,TGTGCCAGCAGGGGACAGGGGGCGGGCGGGGAGCTGTTTTTT,CASRGQGAGGELFF
-,-,TRBJ2-3,TRBV5-1,TGCGCCAGCAGGGACCCTGCGGCTACGCAGTATTTT,CASRDPAATQYF
-,-,TRBJ2-2,TRBV15,TGTGCCACCAGCAGTGTTCGGAATACGAACACCGGGGAGCTGTTTTTT,CATSSVRNTNTGELFF
TRBD1,-,TRBJ2-1,TRBV5-1,TGCGCCAGCAGCTTTCTCGGGACAGGCTACAATGAGCAGTTCTTC,CASSFLGTGYNEQFF
TRBD2,-,TRBJ2-7,TRBV7-8,TGTGCCAGCAGCTTAGGGCGCCTAGCGGGGAATTACGAGCAGTACTTC,CASSLGRLAGNYEQYF